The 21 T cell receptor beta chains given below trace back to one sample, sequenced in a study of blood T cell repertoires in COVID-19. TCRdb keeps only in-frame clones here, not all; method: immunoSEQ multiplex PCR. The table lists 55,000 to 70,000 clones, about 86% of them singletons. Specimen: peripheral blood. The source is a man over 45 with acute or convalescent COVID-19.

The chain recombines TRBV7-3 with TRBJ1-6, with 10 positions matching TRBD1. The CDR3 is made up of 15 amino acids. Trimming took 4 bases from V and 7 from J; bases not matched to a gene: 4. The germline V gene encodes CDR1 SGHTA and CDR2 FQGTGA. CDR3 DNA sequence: TGTGCCAGCAGCTCGGGACAGGGGCGGAATTCACCCCTCCACTTT. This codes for CASSSGQGRNSPLHF.

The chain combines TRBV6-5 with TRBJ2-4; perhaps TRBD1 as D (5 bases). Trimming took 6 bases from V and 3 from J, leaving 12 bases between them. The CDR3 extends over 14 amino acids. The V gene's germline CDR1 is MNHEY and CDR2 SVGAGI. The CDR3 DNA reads TGTGCCAGCAGACCCGACAGACTCAAAAACATTCAGTACTTC. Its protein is CASRPDRLKNIQYF.

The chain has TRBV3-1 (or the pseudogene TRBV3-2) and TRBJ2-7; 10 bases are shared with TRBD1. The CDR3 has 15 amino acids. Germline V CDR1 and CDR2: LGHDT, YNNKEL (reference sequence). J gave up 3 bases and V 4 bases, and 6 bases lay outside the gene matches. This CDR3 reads CASSRAGTGVYEQYF. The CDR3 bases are TGTGCCAGCAGCCGCGCCGGGACAGGGGTCTACGAGCAGTACTTC.

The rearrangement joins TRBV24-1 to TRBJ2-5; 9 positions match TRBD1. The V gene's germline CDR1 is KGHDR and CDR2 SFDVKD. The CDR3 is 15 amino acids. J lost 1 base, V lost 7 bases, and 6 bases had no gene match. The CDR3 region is CATSLGGQGQETQYF. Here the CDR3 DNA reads TGTGCCACCAGCCTTGGGGGACAGGGCCAAGAGACCCAGTACTTC.

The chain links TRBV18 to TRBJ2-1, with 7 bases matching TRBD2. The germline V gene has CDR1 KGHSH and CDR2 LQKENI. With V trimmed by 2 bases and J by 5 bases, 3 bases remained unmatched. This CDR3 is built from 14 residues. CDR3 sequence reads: CASSPTSENNEQFF. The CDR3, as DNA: TGTGCCAGCTCACCAACTAGCGAGAACAATGAGCAGTTCTTC.

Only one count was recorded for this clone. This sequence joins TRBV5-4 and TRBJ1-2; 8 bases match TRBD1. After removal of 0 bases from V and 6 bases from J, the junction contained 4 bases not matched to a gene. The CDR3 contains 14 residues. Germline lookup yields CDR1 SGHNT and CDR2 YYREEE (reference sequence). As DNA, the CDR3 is TGTGCCAGCAGCTTGGACAGGGGGTTTCATGGCTACACCTTC. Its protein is CASSLDRGFHGYTF. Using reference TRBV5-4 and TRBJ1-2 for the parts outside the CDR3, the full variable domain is ETGVTQSPTHLIKTRGQQVTLRCSSQSGHNTVSWYQQALGQGPQFIFQYYREEENGRGNFPPRFSGLQFPNYSSELNVNALELDDSALYLCASSLDRGFHGYTFGSGTRLTVV.

CDR3 region: CSASAGYEQYF. CDR3 nucleotides: TGCAGTGCTAGTGCGGGGTACGAGCAGTACTTC. The chain uses TRBV20-1 and TRBJ2-7, with D perhaps matching TRBD2 (6 bases). Germline V lookup: CDR1 DFQATT, CDR2 SNEGSKA (reference sequence). The CDR3 sequence is 11 residues long. V gave up 3 bases and J gave up 4 bases, with 7 bases separating them.

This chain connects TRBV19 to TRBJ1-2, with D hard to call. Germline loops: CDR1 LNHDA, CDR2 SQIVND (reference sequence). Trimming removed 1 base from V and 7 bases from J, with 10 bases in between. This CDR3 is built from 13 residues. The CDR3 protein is CASSIGETFGYTF. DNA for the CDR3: TGTGCCAGTAGTATAGGTGAAACATTTGGCTACACCTTC.

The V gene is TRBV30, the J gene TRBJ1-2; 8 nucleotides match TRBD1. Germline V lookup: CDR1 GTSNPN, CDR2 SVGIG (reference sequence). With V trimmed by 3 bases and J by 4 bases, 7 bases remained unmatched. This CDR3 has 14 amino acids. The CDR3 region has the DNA TGTGCCTGGAGCCCGACAGGGGTCCCCTATGGCTACACCTTC. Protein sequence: CAWSPTGVPYGYTF.

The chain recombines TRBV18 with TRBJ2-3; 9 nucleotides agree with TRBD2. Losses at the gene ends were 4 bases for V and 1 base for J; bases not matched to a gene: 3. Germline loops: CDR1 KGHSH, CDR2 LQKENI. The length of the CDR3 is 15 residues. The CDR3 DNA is TGTGCCAGCTCACAGAGACTAGCGGGCACAGATACGCAGTATTTT. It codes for CASSQRLAGTDTQYF.

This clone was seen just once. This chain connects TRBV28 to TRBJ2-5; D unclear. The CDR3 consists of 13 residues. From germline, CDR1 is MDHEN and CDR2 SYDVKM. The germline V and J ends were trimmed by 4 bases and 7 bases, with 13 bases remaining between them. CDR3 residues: CASSSPHTVTQYF. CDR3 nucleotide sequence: TGTGCCAGCAGTTCCCCCCATACGGTGACCCAGTACTTC.

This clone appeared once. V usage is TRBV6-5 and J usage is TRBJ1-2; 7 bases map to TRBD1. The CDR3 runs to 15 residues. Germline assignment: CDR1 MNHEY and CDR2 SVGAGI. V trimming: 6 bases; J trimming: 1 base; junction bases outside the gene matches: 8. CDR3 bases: TGTGCCAGCAGGGATCGGGACAGTCGTAACTATGGCTACACCTTC. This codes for CASRDRDSRNYGYTF.

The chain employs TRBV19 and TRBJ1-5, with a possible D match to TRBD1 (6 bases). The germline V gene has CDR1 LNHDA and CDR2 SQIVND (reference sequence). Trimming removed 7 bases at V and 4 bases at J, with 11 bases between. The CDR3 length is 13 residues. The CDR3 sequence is CASNVQGNQPQHF. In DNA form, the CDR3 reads TGTGCCAGTAACGTACAGGGTAATCAGCCCCAGCATTTT.

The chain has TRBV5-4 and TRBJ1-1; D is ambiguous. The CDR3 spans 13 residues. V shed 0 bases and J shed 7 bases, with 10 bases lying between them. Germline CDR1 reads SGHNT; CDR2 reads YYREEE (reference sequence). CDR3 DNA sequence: TGTGCCAGCAGCTTGGCCGTAGAGCTTGAAGCTTTCTTT. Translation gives CASSLAVELEAFF.

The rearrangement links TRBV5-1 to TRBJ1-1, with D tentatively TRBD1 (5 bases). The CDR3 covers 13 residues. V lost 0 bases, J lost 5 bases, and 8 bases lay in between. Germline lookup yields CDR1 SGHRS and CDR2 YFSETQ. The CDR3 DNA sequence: TGCGCCAGCAGCTTGGGATGGACAACTGAAGCTTTCTTT. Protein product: CASSLGWTTEAFF.

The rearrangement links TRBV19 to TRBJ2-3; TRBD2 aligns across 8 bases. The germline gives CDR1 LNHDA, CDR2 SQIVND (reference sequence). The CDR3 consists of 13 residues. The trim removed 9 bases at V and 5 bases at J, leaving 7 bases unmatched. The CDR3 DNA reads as TGTGCCAGCGGGAGGGGGGGGTTAGATACGCAGTATTTT. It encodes CASGRGGLDTQYF. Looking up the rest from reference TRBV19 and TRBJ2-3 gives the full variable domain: DGGITQSPKYLFRKEGQNVTLSCEQNLNHDAMYWYRQDPGQGLRLIYYSQIVNDFQKGDIAEGYSVSREKKESFPLTVTSAQKNPTAFYLCASGRGGLDTQYFGPGTRLTVL.

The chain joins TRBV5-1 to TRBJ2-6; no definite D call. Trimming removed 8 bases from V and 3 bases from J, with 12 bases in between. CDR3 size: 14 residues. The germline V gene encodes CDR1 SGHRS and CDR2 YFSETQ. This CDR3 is CASTTDFGANVLTF. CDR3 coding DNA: TGCGCCAGTACTACGGATTTTGGGGCCAACGTCCTGACTTTC.

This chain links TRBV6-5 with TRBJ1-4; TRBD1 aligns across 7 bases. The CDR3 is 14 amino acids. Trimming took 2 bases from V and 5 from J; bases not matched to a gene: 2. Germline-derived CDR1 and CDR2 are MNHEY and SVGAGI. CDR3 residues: CASSYGGGNEKLFF. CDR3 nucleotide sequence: TGTGCCAGCAGTTACGGAGGGGGCAATGAAAAACTGTTTTTT.

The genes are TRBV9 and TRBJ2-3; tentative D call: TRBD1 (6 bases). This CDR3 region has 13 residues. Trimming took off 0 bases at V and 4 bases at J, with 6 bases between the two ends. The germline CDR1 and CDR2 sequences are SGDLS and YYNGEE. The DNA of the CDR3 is TGTGCCAGCAGCGTAGAGGGGGCAGATACGCAGTATTTT. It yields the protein CASSVEGADTQYF. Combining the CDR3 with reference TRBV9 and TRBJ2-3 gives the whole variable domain DSGVTQTPKHLITATGQRVTLRCSPRSGDLSVYWYQQSLDQGLQFLIQYYNGEERAKGNILERFSAQQFPDLHSELNLSSLELGDSALYFCASSVEGADTQYFGPGTRLTVL.

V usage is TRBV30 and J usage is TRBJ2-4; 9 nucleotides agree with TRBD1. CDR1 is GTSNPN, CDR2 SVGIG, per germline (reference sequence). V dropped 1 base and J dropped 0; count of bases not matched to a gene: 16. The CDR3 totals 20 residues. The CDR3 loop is CAWSASAGTGPAQAKNIQYF. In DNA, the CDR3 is TGTGCCTGGAGTGCTTCAGCCGGGACAGGGCCAGCTCAAGCCAAAAACATTCAGTACTTC.

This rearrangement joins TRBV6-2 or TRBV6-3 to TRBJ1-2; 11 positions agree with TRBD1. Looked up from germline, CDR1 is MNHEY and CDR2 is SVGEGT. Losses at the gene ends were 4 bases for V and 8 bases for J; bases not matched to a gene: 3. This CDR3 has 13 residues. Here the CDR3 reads CASSLGQGGGYTF. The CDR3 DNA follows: TGTGCCAGCAGTTTGGGACAGGGGGGCGGCTACACCTTC.